This TCR beta chain originates from a study of T cells in pancreatic ductal adenocarcinoma. This CDR3 spans 16 amino acids. Deletions cut 1 base from V and 4 bases from J, with 16 bases between. Per germline, CDR1 MNHEY and CDR2 SVGAGI. This clone was seen a few times. The antigen is unknown. Assay: immunoSEQ multiplex PCR; the TCRdb copy retains only in-frame clones and omits some. Among about 31,000 clones listed, 85% to 95% were seen once. Selected pancreatic ductal adenocarcinoma patients had undergone surgery without neoadjuvant therapy. General study results and limits: Blood clonality (about 0.072) did not differ significantly from tumor (about 0.112). Blood had more productive templates and around 8.2-fold more unique clonotypes than tumor.

The sequence derives from a human donor with pancreatic ductal adenocarcinoma. V is TRBV6-5 and J is TRBJ1-1, with D possibly being TRBD1 (6 bases). The source material was PBMCs. DNA of the CDR3: TGTGCCAGCAGTTACTTTCGGGACATTCGGGCCACTGAAGCTTTCTTT. It encodes CASSYFRDIRATEAFF.